These 13 T cell receptor beta chains share one sample of origin, sequenced in a study of control samples from healthy donors and cancer patients. Libraries were prepared by immunoSEQ multiplex PCR; TCRdb keeps only in-frame clonotypes and omits some of them. The sample yields about 18,000 clones, 86% seen once. The sample taken for sequencing was PBMCs. These receptors came from a woman in her seventies with colorectal cancer.

The J gene is TRBJ1-1, the V gene TRBV6-2 or TRBV6-3, with D uncertain. Germline CDR1 MNHEY, CDR2 SVGEGT. The germline V and J ends were trimmed by 6 bases and 4 bases, with 6 bases remaining between them. This CDR3 spans 11 amino acids. The CDR3 protein is CASSLSTEAFF. CDR3 DNA: TGTGCCAGCAGCTTAAGCACTGAAGCTTTCTTT.

This clone came up once. The genes are TRBV30 and TRBJ2-1; 10 bases are shared with TRBD1. CDR1 and CDR2 (germline): GTSNPN, SVGIG (reference sequence). J lost 12 bases, V lost 3 bases, and 2 bases had no gene match. There are 11 residues in the CDR3. The CDR3 DNA reads as TGTGCCTGGAGGCGGACAGGGGGGCAGTTCTTC. It translates to CAWRRTGGQFF.

This rearrangement joins TRBV29-1 to TRBJ1-2, with a tentative D call TRBD1 (6 bases). V lost 0 bases to trimming and J lost 7 bases, with 15 bases between them. The CDR3 spans 14 residues. The germline gives CDR1 SQVTM, CDR2 ANQGSEA. The CDR3 region is CSVEDWGHVGGYTF. CDR3 nucleotides: TGCAGCGTTGAAGATTGGGGACACGTAGGTGGCTACACCTTC.

This chain connects TRBV12-5 to TRBJ2-3; 9 bases agree with TRBD1. CDR1 LGHNT and CDR2 FRNRAP come from the germline V gene. Trimming removed 1 base from V and 1 base from J; junction bases left unmatched: 27. This CDR3 region has 24 residues. CDR3 nucleotide sequence: TGTGCTAGTGGTTTGGAAACTAAAATAGGAAACAGGGGGCGAGGGGAAGTGGGCACAGATACGCAGTATTTT. Translation: CASGLETKIGNRGRGEVGTDTQYF.

The CDR3 region is CASSLALGAEQYF. In DNA form, the CDR3 reads TGCGCCAGCAGCTTGGCCCTCGGGGCCGAGCAGTACTTC. The rearrangement joins TRBV5-1 to TRBJ2-7; the D gene could be TRBD1 or TRBD2 (5 bases each). The CDR3 is 13 residues long. Germline CDR1 is SGHRS and CDR2 is YFSETQ. V was clipped by 0 bases and J by 6 bases, with 10 bases between them.

This clone is a singleton in its sample. The chain has TRBV27 and TRBJ2-7; 9 bases match TRBD2. The V gene's germline CDR1 is MNHEY and CDR2 SMNVEV (reference sequence). The length of the CDR3 is 16 residues. With V trimmed by 3 bases and J by 1 base, 7 bases remained unmatched. The CDR3 here is CASSLAGAGGSYEQYF. The CDR3 DNA follows: TGTGCCAGCAGTTTGGCCGGGGCGGGGGGGTCCTACGAGCAGTACTTC.

V usage is TRBV20-1 and J usage is TRBJ2-3, with TRBD2 matching 8 bases. The junction had 7 bases not matched to a gene; V was cut back by 3 bases and J by 5 bases. The CDR3 sequence is 14 residues long. Per germline, CDR1 DFQATT and CDR2 SNEGSKA (reference sequence). Here the CDR3 DNA reads TGCAGTGCTAGTCCGGGGGGGCATCAAGATACGCAGTATTTT. It specifies CSASPGGHQDTQYF.

The chain couples TRBV5-1 to TRBJ2-7; 8 nucleotides agree with TRBD1. The CDR3 loop spans 14 amino acids. V lost 1 base to trimming and J lost 5 bases; unmatched junction nucleotides: 5. CDR1 is SGHRS, CDR2 YFSETQ, per germline. The CDR3 spells CASSLMDRVDEQYF. The CDR3 DNA follows: TGCGCCAGCAGCTTGATGGACAGGGTCGACGAGCAGTACTTC. Together with reference TRBV5-1 and TRBJ2-7, the CDR3 gives the full variable domain: KAGVTQTPRYLIKTRGQQVTLSCSPISGHRSVSWYQQTPGQGLQFLFEYFSETQRNKGNFPGRFSGRQFSNSRSEMNVSTLELGDSALYLCASSLMDRVDEQYFGPGTRLTVT.

In this sample, this clone turned up once. V is TRBV4-1 and J is TRBJ1-5; D uncertain. The CDR3 spans 15 residues. Trimming left V 2 bases short and J 4 bases short, with 12 bases between. Germline V gene lookup returns CDR1 MGHRA and CDR2 YSYEKL. CDR3 DNA: TGCGCCAGCAGCCAATTGGCGTTCACAAATCAGCCCCAGCATTTT. As protein: CASSQLAFTNQPQHF.

The CDR3 DNA sequence: TGTGCCAGTCTCGGGGCGTCTGGGGCCAACGTCCTGACTTTC. It translates to CASLGASGANVLTF. The rearrangement links TRBV6-5 to TRBJ2-6; TRBD1 or TRBD2 may be the D gene (5 bases each). Germline V gene lookup returns CDR1 MNHEY and CDR2 SVGAGI. The CDR3 covers 14 residues. Trimming removed 9 bases from V and 1 base from J, with 10 bases in between.

V and J are TRBV29-1 and TRBJ2-7, with D perhaps given as TRBD1 or TRBD2 (5 bases each). V was clipped by 7 bases and J by 9 bases, with 19 bases between them. The V gene's germline CDR1 is SQVTM and CDR2 ANQGSEA. The CDR3 totals 12 residues. For the CDR3, the DNA is TGCAGCGCGGGGACGCCATTAGATCGGCAGTACTTC. The encoded protein is CSAGTPLDRQYF.

This sequence joins TRBV19 and TRBJ1-1; the match to TRBD1 covers 10 bases. CDR1 and CDR2 from the germline V gene are LNHDA and SQIVND (reference sequence). This CDR3 spans 15 amino acids. With V trimmed by 5 bases and J by 5 bases, 8 bases remained unmatched. The CDR3 nucleotides read TGTGCCAGTAGTGCTAAGACAGGGGGCTCAACTGAAGCTTTCTTT. This gives the protein CASSAKTGGSTEAFF. Combining the CDR3 with reference TRBV19 and TRBJ1-1 gives the whole variable domain DGGITQSPKYLFRKEGQNVTLSCEQNLNHDAMYWYRQDPGQGLRLIYYSQIVNDFQKGDIAEGYSVSREKKESFPLTVTSAQKNPTAFYLCASSAKTGGSTEAFFGQGTRLTVV.

The chain combines TRBV10-3 with TRBJ2-5; 7 bases map to TRBD2. From germline, CDR1 is ENHRY and CDR2 SYGVKD. V shed 2 bases, J shed 3 bases, and the junction held 15 bases outside the gene matches. This CDR3 has 18 amino acids. The CDR3 loop reads CAISEPSTRLAFKETQYF. The DNA of the CDR3 is TGTGCCATCAGTGAGCCCTCTACAAGACTAGCCTTTAAAGAGACCCAGTACTTC.